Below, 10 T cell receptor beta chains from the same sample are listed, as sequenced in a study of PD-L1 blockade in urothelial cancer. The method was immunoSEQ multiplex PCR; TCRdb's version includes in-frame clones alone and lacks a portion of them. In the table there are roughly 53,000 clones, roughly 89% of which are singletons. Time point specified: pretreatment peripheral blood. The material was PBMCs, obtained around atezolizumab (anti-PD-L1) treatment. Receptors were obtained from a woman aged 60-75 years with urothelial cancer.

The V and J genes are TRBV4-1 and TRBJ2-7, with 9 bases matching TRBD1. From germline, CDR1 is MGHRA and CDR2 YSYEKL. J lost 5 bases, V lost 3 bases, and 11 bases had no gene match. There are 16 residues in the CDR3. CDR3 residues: CASSHPPGQGLDEQYF. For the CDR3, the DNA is TGCGCCAGCAGCCATCCCCCGGGACAGGGTCTCGACGAGCAGTACTTC.

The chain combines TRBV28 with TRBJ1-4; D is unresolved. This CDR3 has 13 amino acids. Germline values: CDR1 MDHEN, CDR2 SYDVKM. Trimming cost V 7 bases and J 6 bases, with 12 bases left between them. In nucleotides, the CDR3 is TGTGCCAGCATCGGTACAGCTTATGAAAAACTGTTTTTT. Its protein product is CASIGTAYEKLFF.

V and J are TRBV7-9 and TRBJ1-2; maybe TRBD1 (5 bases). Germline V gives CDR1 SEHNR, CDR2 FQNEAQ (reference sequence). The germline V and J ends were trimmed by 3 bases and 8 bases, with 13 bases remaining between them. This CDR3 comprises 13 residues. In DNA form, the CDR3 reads TGTGCCAGCAGCTTCTCGCAGGGTAACGGCTACACCTTC. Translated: CASSFSQGNGYTF.

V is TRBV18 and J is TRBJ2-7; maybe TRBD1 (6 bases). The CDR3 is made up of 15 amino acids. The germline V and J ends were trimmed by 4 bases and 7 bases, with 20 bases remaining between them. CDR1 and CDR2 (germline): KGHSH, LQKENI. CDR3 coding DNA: TGTGCCAGCTCACTCAGGGGCCCGCCTATAGGTGAGCAGTACTTC. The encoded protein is CASSLRGPPIGEQYF. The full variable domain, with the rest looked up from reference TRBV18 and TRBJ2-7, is NAGVMQNPRHLVRRRGQEARLRCSPMKGHSHVYWYRQLPEEGLKFMVYLQKENIIDESGMPKERFSAEFPKEGPSILRIQQVVRGDSAAYFCASSLRGPPIGEQYFGPGTRLTVT.

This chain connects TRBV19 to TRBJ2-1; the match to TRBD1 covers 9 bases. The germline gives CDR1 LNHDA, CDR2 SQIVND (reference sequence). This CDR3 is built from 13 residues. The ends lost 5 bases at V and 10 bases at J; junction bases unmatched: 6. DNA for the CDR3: TGTGCCAGTAGTGTCAACAGGGGGCGGGAGCAGTTCTTC. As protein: CASSVNRGREQFF.

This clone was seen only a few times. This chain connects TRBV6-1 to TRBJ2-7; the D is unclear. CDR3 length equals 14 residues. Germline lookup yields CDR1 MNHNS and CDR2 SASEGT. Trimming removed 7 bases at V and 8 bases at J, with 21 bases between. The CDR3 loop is CASIEPGAPKKQYF. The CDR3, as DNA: TGTGCCAGCATCGAACCAGGCGCCCCTAAAAAGCAGTACTTC.

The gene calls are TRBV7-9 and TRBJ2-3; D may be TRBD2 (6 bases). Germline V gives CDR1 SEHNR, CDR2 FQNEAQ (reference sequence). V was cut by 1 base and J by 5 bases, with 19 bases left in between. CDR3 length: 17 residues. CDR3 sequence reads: CASSLELGAGWIDTQYF. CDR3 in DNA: TGTGCCAGCAGCTTAGAGTTAGGCGCGGGATGGATAGATACGCAGTATTTT.

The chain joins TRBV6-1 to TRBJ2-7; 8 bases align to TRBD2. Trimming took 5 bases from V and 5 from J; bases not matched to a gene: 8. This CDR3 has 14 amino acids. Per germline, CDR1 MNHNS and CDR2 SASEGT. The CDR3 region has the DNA TGTGCCAGCAGTAGAGCGGGAGAGCCTCACGAGCAGTACTTC. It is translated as CASSRAGEPHEQYF.

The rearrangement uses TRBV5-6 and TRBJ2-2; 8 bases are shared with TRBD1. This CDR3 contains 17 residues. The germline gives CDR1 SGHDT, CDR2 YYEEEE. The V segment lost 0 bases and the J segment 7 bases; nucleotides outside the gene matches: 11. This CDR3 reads CASSLAVGDRLFGELFF. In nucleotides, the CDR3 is TGTGCCAGCAGCTTGGCAGTTGGGGACAGGTTGTTCGGGGAGCTGTTTTTT.

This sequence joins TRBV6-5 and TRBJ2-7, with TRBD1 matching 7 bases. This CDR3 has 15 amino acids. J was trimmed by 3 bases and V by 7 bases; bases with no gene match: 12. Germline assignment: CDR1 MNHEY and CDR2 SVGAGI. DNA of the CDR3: TGTGCCAGCAAACCCGGGACAGTTCTCCACTACGAGCAGTACTTC. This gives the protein CASKPGTVLHYEQYF.